This TCR beta chain was profiled in a study of blood T cell repertoires in COVID-19. For the study at large: Material from acute and convalescent COVID-19 was sourced from the United States, Italy and Spain.

Assay: immunoSEQ multiplex PCR; the TCRdb copy retains only in-frame clones and omits some. The sample has fewer than 200,000 clones, 85% to 90% seen once; the top ten hold approximately 12%. In germline, CDR1 is SEHNR, CDR2 FQNEAQ (reference sequence). V lost 6 bases, J lost 2 bases, and 17 bases stayed unmatched. The CDR3 consists of 19 residues. This clone has only a few counts. The rearrangement links TRBV7-9 to TRBJ2-7; 12 nucleotides agree with TRBD1. Sequencing was performed on peripheral blood. This sequence was found in a woman aged 70-85 years with COVID-19, enrolled during active disease. The chain's CDR3 is CASRPTGTGGYPGAYEQYF. DNA of the CDR3: TGTGCCAGCAGGCCGACCGGGACAGGGGGCTATCCTGGCGCCTACGAGCAGTACTTC.